This T cell receptor beta chain originates from a study of cytomegalovirus exposure and HLA in healthy donors. Study results and caveats: Some public TCRs appeared in many individuals, while most sequences were rare.

The CDR3 loop spans 21 amino acids. The V end lost 5 bases, the J end lost 0 bases, and 32 bases lay between the germline ends. Per the germline V gene, CDR1 is GTSNPN and CDR2 is SVGIG (reference sequence). As concerns this clone: What it binds is unknown.

Produced via immunoSEQ multiplex PCR; TCRdb's table is partial and in-frame only. The sample yields around 230,000 clones, about 90% seen once. The chain links TRBV30 to TRBJ2-1; a possible D gene is TRBD2 (6 bases). This TCR was sampled from a woman aged 25 to 39 in good health and CMV-seropositive. The specimen sequenced was PBMCs. The CDR3 region has the DNA TGTGCCTGGTCTCTGGGGTTACTTTCGGACCTGCTAGCGAGCTCCTACAATGAGCAGTTCTTC. It yields the protein CAWSLGLLSDLLASSYNEQFF.